These 22 T cell receptor beta chains were sequenced from one sample in a study of spatial heterogeneity in lung cancer. Broader study findings: It was found that expanded intratumoral alpha and beta TCR counts tracked tumor mutation counts.

TCRdb ran MiXCR on the 5' RACE reads and lists one entry per CDR3 protein. This sample has approximately 8,000 distinct CDR3 sequences, with 9.6% found just once. Which antigens these TCRs recognize remains unknown. Time point meaning: sample taken at primary tumor resection. The sequences come from lung tumor tissue, collected at surgery. The receptors here all came from a male donor with early-stage non-small cell lung cancer.

Many counts were recorded for this clonotype. J is TRBJ2-1 and V is TRBV5-1; D gene ambiguous. Trimming pared 3 bases from V and 8 bases from J, leaving 12 bases between. The CDR3 sequence is 13 residues long. Germline values: CDR1 SGHRS, CDR2 YFSETQ. CDR3 sequence reads: CASSSLVVDEQFF. The CDR3 nucleotides read TGCGCCAGCAGCTCCCTAGTCGTGGATGAGCAGTTCTTC.

In its sample, this clonotype is medium-sized. This sequence joins TRBV2 and TRBJ2-3; no clear D. In germline, CDR1 is SNHLY, CDR2 FYNNEI. V was shortened by 3 bases and J by 1 base, with 8 bases between the two germline ends. This CDR3 comprises 14 residues. The CDR3 here is CASSDSHGTDTQYF. As DNA, the CDR3 is TGTGCCAGCAGTGACAGCCACGGCACAGATACGCAGTATTTT. Together with reference TRBV2 and TRBJ2-3, the CDR3 gives the full variable domain: EPEVTQTPSHQVTQMGQEVILRCVPISNHLYFYWYRQILGQKVEFLVSFYNNEISEKSEIFDDQFSVERPDGSNFTLKIRSTKLEDSAMYFCASSDSHGTDTQYFGPGTRLTVL.

This clonotype was found many times. This chain links TRBV20-1 with TRBJ2-3; D unclear. The germline V gene encodes CDR1 DFQATT and CDR2 SNEGSKA (reference sequence). V lost 6 bases to trimming and J lost 1 base, with 17 bases between them. This CDR3 region has 15 residues. CDR3 residues: CSATTRLRGTDTQYF. CDR3 in DNA: TGCAGTGCAACTACAAGGTTACGTGGCACAGATACGCAGTATTTT.

This clonotype was counted at least ten times. This chain uses TRBV18 with TRBJ1-1; maybe TRBD1 (5 bases). V lost 2 bases and J 4 bases, leaving 11 bases between the germline ends. The CDR3 has 14 amino acids. CDR1 and CDR2 (germline): KGHSH, LQKENI. The CDR3 spells CASSPGGRGTEAFF. In nucleotides, the CDR3 is TGTGCCAGCTCACCAGGGGGACGTGGCACTGAAGCTTTCTTT. The full variable domain, with the rest looked up from reference TRBV18 and TRBJ1-1, is NAGVMQNPRHLVRRRGQEARLRCSPMKGHSHVYWYRQLPEEGLKFMVYLQKENIIDESGMPKERFSAEFPKEGPSILRIQQVVRGDSAAYFCASSPGGRGTEAFFGQGTRLTVV.

J is TRBJ1-1 and V is TRBV12-3 or TRBV12-4; 8 nucleotides agree with TRBD1. Trimming took 3 bases from V and 4 from J; bases not matched to a gene: 4. The CDR3 sequence is 14 residues long. Here the CDR3 DNA reads TGTGCCAGCAGTTTCGCAGGGGGCCTCACTGAAGCTTTCTTT. This codes for CASSFAGGLTEAFF.

This clonotype is termed medium-sized. The chain combines TRBV5-1 with TRBJ2-7, with D maybe TRBD2 (6 bases). This CDR3 region has 14 residues. The germline CDR1 and CDR2 sequences are SGHRS and YFSETQ. The V and J ends lost 4 bases and 4 bases respectively, with 15 bases between them. CDR3 in amino acids: CASSLTEGLYEQYF. The CDR3 coding sequence is TGCGCCAGCAGCCTCACGGAGGGTCTGTACGAGCAGTACTTC.

This clonotype was counted at least ten times. The CDR3 sequence is CASSLPTTGELFF. The CDR3 DNA reads TGTGCCAGCAGCTTGCCAACCACCGGGGAGCTGTTTTTT. This chain uses TRBV5-4 with TRBJ2-2; no clear D. The CDR3 covers 13 residues. Per germline, CDR1 SGHNT and CDR2 YYREEE (reference sequence). V gave up 1 base and J gave up 4 bases, with 5 bases separating them.

By sample share, this clonotype is medium-sized (0.01 to 0.1%). J is TRBJ2-5 and V is TRBV28; D gene unclear. This CDR3 has 13 amino acids. V shed 2 bases and J shed 5 bases, with 9 bases lying between them. CDR1 is MDHEN, CDR2 SYDVKM, per germline. Here the CDR3 reads CASSLPPSETQYF. CDR3 bases: TGTGCCAGCAGTTTACCCCCTTCGGAGACCCAGTACTTC.

In this sample, this clonotype turned up many times. The chain links TRBV24-1 to TRBJ2-5; D possibly corresponds to TRBD2 (5 bases). Trimming removed 5 bases at V and 5 bases at J, with 11 bases between. This CDR3 has 13 amino acids. Germline CDR1 KGHDR, CDR2 SFDVKD. The CDR3: CATSAEGGETQYF. CDR3 sequence (DNA): TGTGCCACCAGTGCCGAAGGCGGGGAGACCCAGTACTTC.

By frequency in the sample, this clonotype is medium-sized. J is TRBJ2-7 and V is TRBV11-2, with D maybe TRBD2 (5 bases). The CDR3 is made up of 13 amino acids. The germline V gene encodes CDR1 SGHAT and CDR2 FQNNGV. V was clipped by 3 bases and J by 3 bases, with 9 bases between them. This CDR3 is CASSFGRDYEQYV. The CDR3 coding sequence is TGTGCCAGCAGCTTTGGCCGGGACTACGAGCAGTACGTC.

In its sample, this clonotype was seen many times. The chain recombines TRBV28 with TRBJ1-1; no reliable D call. Trimming shortened V by 5 bases and J by 5 bases, and 12 bases separated the two germline ends. This CDR3 contains 13 residues. From germline, CDR1 is MDHEN and CDR2 SYDVKM. As DNA, the CDR3 is TGTGCCAGCAGTCCTAGGTGGGAGACTGAAGCTTTCTTT. Translation gives CASSPRWETEAFF.

There are a few counts of this clonotype. The rearrangement links TRBV29-1 to TRBJ1-1; D is unresolved. The V end lost 4 bases, the J end lost 6 bases, and 6 bases lay between the germline ends. Germline CDR1 reads SQVTM; CDR2 reads ANQGSEA. This CDR3 contains 10 residues. The CDR3 nucleotides read TGCAGCGTTGTTACTCCTGAAGCTTTCTTT. Its translation is CSVVTPEAFF.

In its sample, this clonotype ranks as medium-sized. The chain is built from TRBV28 and TRBJ1-4; no reliable D call. This CDR3 contains 15 residues. Trimming took off 6 bases at V and 3 bases at J, with 14 bases between the two ends. Germline V gene data show CDR1 as MDHEN and CDR2 as SYDVKM. The CDR3 here is CASSPPTAPNEKLFF. CDR3 sequence (DNA): TGTGCCAGCAGCCCACCGACGGCGCCTAATGAAAAACTGTTTTTT. The entire variable domain, with the rest obtained from reference TRBV28 and TRBJ1-4, is as follows: DVKVTQSSRYLVKRTGEKVFLECVQDMDHENMFWYRQDPGLGLRLIYFSYDVKMKEKGDIPEGYSVSREKKERFSLILESASTNQTSMYLCASSPPTAPNEKLFFGSGTQLSVL.

Ten or more counts support this clonotype. The CDR3 region has the DNA TGTGCCAGCAGTTTATCTAACCAGGGACAGCCCCAGCATTTT. Translation gives CASSLSNQGQPQHF. This chain links TRBV27 with TRBJ1-5; maybe TRBD1 (5 bases). CDR1 MNHEY and CDR2 SMNVEV come from the germline V gene (reference sequence). The V end was cut by 0 bases, the J end by 7 bases, with 10 bases between. This CDR3 region has 14 residues.

At least ten counts were recorded for this clonotype. The chain couples TRBV7-9 to TRBJ2-1, with TRBD2 identical over 7 bases. This CDR3 is built from 16 residues. Germline assignment: CDR1 SEHNR and CDR2 FQNEAQ (reference sequence). J lost 6 bases, V lost 0 bases, and 8 bases had no gene match. The CDR3 loop is CASSLAPSGKFNEQFF. The CDR3 bases are TGTGCCAGCAGCTTAGCGCCCAGCGGGAAATTCAATGAGCAGTTCTTC. Variable domain in full (rest from reference TRBV7-9 and TRBJ2-1): DTGVSQNPRHKITKRGQNVTFRCDPISEHNRLYWYRQTLGQGPEFLTYFQNEAQLEKSRLLSDRFSAERPKGSFSTLEIQRTEQGDSAMYLCASSLAPSGKFNEQFFGPGTRLTVL.

In its sample, this clonotype was seen once. The chain carries TRBV7-9 and TRBJ2-2; no clear D gene. This CDR3 contains 14 residues. The germline CDR1 and CDR2 sequences are SEHNR and FQNEAQ (reference sequence). V gave up 3 bases and J gave up 4 bases, with 9 bases separating them. The CDR3 loop is CASSFRASTGELFF. CDR3 bases: TGTGCCAGCAGCTTTAGGGCCTCCACCGGGGAGCTGTTTTTT.

This clonotype was counted at least ten times. This chain uses TRBV7-8 with TRBJ2-7; D perhaps matches TRBD1 (6 bases). Germline loops: CDR1 SGHVS, CDR2 FQNEAQ. The CDR3 is made up of 15 amino acids. V was shortened by 4 bases and J by 1 base, with 14 bases between the two germline ends. In nucleotides, the CDR3 is TGTGCCAGCAGCTCCATCCTCGGACAGTCCTACGAGCAGTACTTC. Translation gives CASSSILGQSYEQYF.

There are many counts of this clonotype. The rearrangement joins TRBV14 to TRBJ2-1; TRBD1 matches at 7 bases. V gave up 0 bases and J gave up 13 bases; unmatched junction bases: 9. CDR3 length: 14 amino acids. Germline CDR1 reads SGHDN; CDR2 reads FVKESK. The CDR3 is CASSQDDSWTGQFF. The DNA for the CDR3 is TGTGCCAGCAGCCAAGATGATTCATGGACAGGCCAGTTCTTC.

This clonotype rates as medium-sized (0.01 to 0.1%). The chain recombines TRBV5-6 with TRBJ1-5; 7 bases are a match to TRBD1. The CDR3 runs 15 residues. V was clipped by 4 bases and J by 7 bases; unmatched bases: 11. The germline gives CDR1 SGHDT, CDR2 YYEEEE. CDR3 sequence (DNA): TGTGCCAGCAGCCCAGGGGGATGGAGTTCCCAGCCCCAGCATTTT. Residues: CASSPGGWSSQPQHF.

This clonotype has ten or more counts. V gene TRBV19 combines with J gene TRBJ2-1; TRBD1 aligns across 12 bases. J was trimmed by 10 bases and V by 3 bases; bases with no gene match: 1. The CDR3 has 13 residues. Germline V gives CDR1 LNHDA, CDR2 SQIVND (reference sequence). The CDR3 loop reads CASSMGTGGEQFF. In DNA form, the CDR3 reads TGTGCCAGTAGTATGGGGACAGGGGGCGAGCAGTTCTTC.

This clonotype has a count of ten or more. V gene TRBV19 combines with J gene TRBJ2-5; D gene uncertain. The V and J ends lost 3 bases and 0 bases respectively, with 5 bases between them. The CDR3 totals 13 residues. The V gene's germline CDR1 is LNHDA and CDR2 SQIVND (reference sequence). CDR3 region: CASSILHQETQYF. DNA of the CDR3: TGTGCCAGTAGTATCCTTCACCAAGAGACCCAGTACTTC.

This clonotype was observed many times. The chain uses TRBV3-1 and TRBJ2-7; D uncertain. The CDR3 contains 12 residues. The germline V and J ends were trimmed by 3 bases and 2 bases, with 5 bases remaining between them. Germline assignment: CDR1 LGHDT and CDR2 YNNKEL (reference sequence). CDR3 amino acids: CASSHAAYEQYF. The CDR3 nucleotides are TGTGCCAGCAGCCACGCAGCCTACGAGCAGTACTTC.